This is a list of T cell receptor beta chains from one sample in a study of blood T cell repertoires in COVID-19. Using immunoSEQ multiplex PCR, the repertoire was profiled, and TCRdb retains in-frame clones only, with some absent. The table has 230,000 or so clones, 86% seen once. The sequencing input was PBMCs or T cells enriched from blood (not recorded which). Receptors originate from a woman aged 40 to 49 with acute COVID-19. Each CDR3 is given with its conserved first and last residue. The D gene is left open where the match is weak. Clone size is stated in some rows and not others, as once, few, many or a class when expanded.

13	TRBV21-1	NA	TRBJ1-1	NA	TGTGCCAGCAGCAAAGTAACAGCCACTGAAGCTTTCTTT	CASSKVTATEAFF
14	TRBV6-5	TRBD1	TRBJ2-7	NA	TGTGCCAGCAGTTTACAGGGGCCCCTCTACGAGCAGTACTTC	CASSLQGPLYEQYF
12	TRBV2	NA	TRBJ2-7	NA	TGTGCCAGCAGGGTGTTTTCGGGCGAGCAGTACTTC	CASRVFSGEQYF
15	TRBV7-2	NA	TRBJ2-5	NA	TGTGCCAGCAGCTTAGTGGGCCCGACGGGGGAGACCCAGTACTTC	CASSLVGPTGETQYF
16	TRBV5-1	TRBD1	TRBJ1-2	NA	TGCGCCAGCAGCTTGTTTCTCGGGACAGAAACTTATGGCTACACCTTC	CASSLFLGTETYGYTF
15	TRBV19	TRBD1	TRBJ1-6	NA	TGTGCCAGTACCTTCAGGGGGGCATCAGGATCACCCCTCCACTTT	CASTFRGASGSPLHF
18	TRBV7-3	NA	TRBJ1-1	once	TGTGCCAGCAGCTTAATGTCCACAGGGCCCCCTATGAACACTGAAGCTTTCTTT	CASSLMSTGPPMNTEAFF
16	TRBV5-1	TRBD1	TRBJ1-1	NA	TGCGCCAGCAGCTTGGGGGACAGGGACTTGAACACTGAAGCTTTCTTT	CASSLGDRDLNTEAFF
12	TRBV29-1	NA	TRBJ2-2	NA	TGCAGCGTTGAAGTCGGGACAGGGGAGCTGTTTTTT	CSVEVGTGELFF
14	TRBV18	NA	TRBJ1-2	NA	TGTGCCAGCTCACCAGGCGGGGTGGACTATGGCTACACCTTC	CASSPGGVDYGYTF
14	TRBV11-1	TRBD1	TRBJ1-1	NA	TGTGCCAGCAGCCCCGAGACTGACAGGGGTGAAGCTTTCTTT	CASSPETDRGEAFF
14	TRBV2	TRBD1	TRBJ1-2	NA	TGTGCCAGCAGTGGTACACAGGGGGCGAATGGCTACACCTTC	CASSGTQGANGYTF
13	TRBV6-6	NA	TRBJ1-3	NA	TGTGCCAGCAGTGCTCCGGGGTCGGACACCATATATTTT	CASSAPGSDTIYF
16	TRBV12-5	TRBD1	TRBJ1-4	NA	TGTGCTAGTGGTTTGGGACAGGGGGCAACTAATGAAAAACTGTTTTTT	CASGLGQGATNEKLFF
14	TRBV3-1/TRBV3-2	TRBD1	TRBJ1-1	few	TGTGCCAGCAGCCACCTGAAGGGGGCCACTGAAGCTTTCTTT	CASSHLKGATEAFF
14	TRBV6-5	NA	TRBJ1-5	few	TGTGCCAGCAGTTTACAGGGAATCAATCAGCCCCAGCATTTT	CASSLQGINQPQHF
13	TRBV6-2/TRBV6-3	TRBD1	TRBJ1-1	NA	TGTGCCAGCAGTTGGGGGACAGGATCTGAAGCTTTCTTT	CASSWGTGSEAFF
15	TRBV7-9	NA	TRBJ1-6	NA	TGTGCCAGCAGCTTAAGGGGCGAAGGGAATTCACCCCTCCACTTT	CASSLRGEGNSPLHF
15	TRBV3-1/TRBV3-2	NA	TRBJ1-6	NA	TGTGCCAGCAGCCAAGAAAGGGCAGGGAATTCACCCCTCCACTTT	CASSQERAGNSPLHF
15	TRBV27	TRBD2	TRBJ2-2	many	TGTGCCAGCAGGACTAGCGGGGTGAACACCGGGGAGCTGTTTTTT	CASRTSGVNTGELFF
14	TRBV18	NA	TRBJ1-5	NA	TGTGCCAGCTCACCCATGACAGACCTTGGACCCCAGCATTTT	CASSPMTDLGPQHF
15	TRBV11-1	NA	TRBJ2-2	NA	TGTGCCAGCAGCTTATCATGGTTCGGGGCCGGGGAGCTGTTTTTT	CASSLSWFGAGELFF
16	TRBV7-3	NA	TRBJ2-7	NA	TGTGCCAGCAGCACCCCCCGGACTCACGCCTCCTACGAGCAGTACTTC	CASSTPRTHASYEQYF